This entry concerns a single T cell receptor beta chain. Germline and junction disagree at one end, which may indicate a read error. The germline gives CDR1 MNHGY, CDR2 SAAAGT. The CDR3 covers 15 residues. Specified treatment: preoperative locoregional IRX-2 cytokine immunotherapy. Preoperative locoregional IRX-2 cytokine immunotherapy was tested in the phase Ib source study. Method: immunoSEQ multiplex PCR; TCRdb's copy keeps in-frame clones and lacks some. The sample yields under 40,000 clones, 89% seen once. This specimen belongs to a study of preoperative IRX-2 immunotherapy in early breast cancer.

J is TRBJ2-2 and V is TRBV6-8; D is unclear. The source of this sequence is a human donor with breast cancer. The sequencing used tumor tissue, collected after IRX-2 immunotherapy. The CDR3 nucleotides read TGTGCCATCAGTGGAACTACTGGAGTCTCCGGGGAGCTGTTTTTT. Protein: CAISGTTGVSGELFF.